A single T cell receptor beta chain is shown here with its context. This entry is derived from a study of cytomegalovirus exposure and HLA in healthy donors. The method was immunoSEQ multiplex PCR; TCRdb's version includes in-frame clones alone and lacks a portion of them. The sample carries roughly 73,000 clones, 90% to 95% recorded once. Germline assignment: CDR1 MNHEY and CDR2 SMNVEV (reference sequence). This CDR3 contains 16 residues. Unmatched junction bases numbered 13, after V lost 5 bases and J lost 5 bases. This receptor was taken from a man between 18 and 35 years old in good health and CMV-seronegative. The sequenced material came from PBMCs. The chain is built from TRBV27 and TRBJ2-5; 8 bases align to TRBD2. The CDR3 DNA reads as TGTGCCAGCAGTCCTACCCAGACTAGCGCCTGGGAGACCCAGTACTTC. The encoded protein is CASSPTQTSAWETQYF.